These 22 T cell receptor beta chains were sequenced from one sample in a study of identical twins. TCRdb itself ran the 5' RACE reads through MiXCR, one entry per CDR3 protein. This table holds 400,000 to 550,000 distinct CDR3 sequences, 24% found once. This same sample was also part of a study on T cells expressing NK-cell markers.

Sequenced material: CD4+ T cells sorted from blood. The source is a woman aged 18-29 years in good health.

This sequence joins TRBV20-1 and TRBJ2-3; the D gene is possibly TRBD2 (6 bases). V was shortened by 6 bases and J by 1 base, with 11 bases between the two germline ends. Per germline, CDR1 DFQATT and CDR2 SNEGSKA (reference sequence). The CDR3 loop spans 13 amino acids. The CDR3 loop reads CSAPGLRTDTQYF. CDR3 in DNA: TGCAGTGCGCCTGGACTACGCACAGATACGCAGTATTTT.

This clonotype appeared a few times. V and J are TRBV12-3 or TRBV12-4 and TRBJ2-5; D remains ambiguous. The ends were cut back, 3 bases at V and 7 bases at J, with 6 bases in the middle. This CDR3 is built from 11 residues. The CDR3: CASSLSSTQYF. The CDR3 nucleotides are TGTGCCAGCAGTTTGAGCTCGACCCAGTACTTC.

V usage is TRBV11-3 and J usage is TRBJ2-1, with a weak D call TRBD1 (6 bases). Trimming pared 5 bases from V and 9 bases from J, leaving 11 bases between. There are 12 residues in the CDR3. Germline V gene lookup returns CDR1 SGHNT and CDR2 YENEEA. CDR3 protein: CASSNEQGEQFF. The DNA of the CDR3 is TGTGCCAGCAGCAACGAACAGGGTGAGCAGTTCTTC.

The chain combines TRBV7-9 with TRBJ2-1; D is uncertain. The germline V and J ends were trimmed by 0 bases and 8 bases, with 14 bases remaining between them. The germline V gene encodes CDR1 SEHNR and CDR2 FQNEAQ (reference sequence). CDR3 length: 15 residues. CDR3 loop: CASSLARSPKDEQFF. For the CDR3, the DNA is TGTGCCAGCAGCTTAGCTAGGTCTCCCAAAGATGAGCAGTTCTTC.

The sample holds a few counts of this clonotype. The chain uses TRBV29-1 and TRBJ1-2; a possible D gene is TRBD1 (6 bases). From germline, CDR1 is SQVTM and CDR2 ANQGSEA. The CDR3 spans 14 residues. Trimming shortened V by 0 bases and J by 8 bases, and 16 bases separated the two germline ends. CDR3 bases: TGCAGCGTTGAAGATCGCTTTGGGGGCTCAGGCTACACCTTC. This sequence encodes CSVEDRFGGSGYTF.

The chain carries TRBV27 and TRBJ2-7, with D possibly matching TRBD1 (6 bases). This CDR3 spans 13 amino acids. Per germline, CDR1 MNHEY and CDR2 SMNVEV (reference sequence). The V and J ends lost 6 bases and 3 bases respectively, with 12 bases between them. CDR3: CASSYREYYEQYF. In DNA form, the CDR3 reads TGTGCCAGCAGCTACAGGGAGTACTACGAGCAGTACTTC.

The chain recombines TRBV7-3 with TRBJ2-4; 9 nucleotides match TRBD1. The CDR3 extends over 15 amino acids. Germline V lookup: CDR1 SGHTA, CDR2 FQGTGA. J lost 2 bases, V lost 5 bases, and 4 bases had no gene match. For the CDR3, the DNA is TGTGCCAGCAGCCCGGGACAGGGCACCAAAAACATTCAGTACTTC. It encodes CASSPGQGTKNIQYF.

This clonotype was counted between two and nine times. This sequence joins TRBV6-2 or TRBV6-3 and TRBJ2-7, with D possibly being TRBD1 (5 bases). This CDR3 is 13 amino acids long. Germline CDR1 and CDR2: MNHEY and SVGEGT. V lost 6 bases and J 1 base, leaving 10 bases between the germline ends. CDR3 DNA sequence: TGTGCCAGCAGGCCCCACAGGTCCTACGAGCAGTACTTC. It translates to CASRPHRSYEQYF.

The chain combines TRBV29-1 with TRBJ2-3, with TRBD2 identical over 10 bases. Germline assignment: CDR1 SQVTM and CDR2 ANQGSEA. The CDR3 sequence is 14 residues long. J was trimmed by 6 bases and V by 6 bases; bases with no gene match: 9. CDR3 in DNA: TGCAGCGTCGCGAGCGGGAGGGTTCGGGATACGCAGTATTTT. Encoded protein: CSVASGRVRDTQYF.

The J gene is TRBJ2-5, the V gene TRBV14, with D unresolved. The CDR3 sequence is 13 residues long. Per the germline V gene, CDR1 is SGHDN and CDR2 is FVKESK. Trimming removed 3 bases at V and 14 bases at J, with 19 bases between. For the CDR3, the DNA is TGTGCCAGCAGCCAGATGGACGAGTCCCCGTACTACTTC. Encoded protein: CASSQMDESPYYF.

The table lists this clonotype with a few counts. The chain links TRBV20-1 to TRBJ2-6; 11 nucleotides match TRBD1. Germline assignment: CDR1 DFQATT and CDR2 SNEGSKA (reference sequence). CDR3 length: 16 amino acids. The junction had 4 bases not matched to a gene; V was cut back by 5 bases and J by 1 base. The CDR3 sequence: CSAVGQGGSGANVLTF. The CDR3 DNA follows: TGCAGTGCTGTGGGACAGGGGGGTTCTGGGGCCAACGTCCTGACTTTC.

The chain combines TRBV29-1 with TRBJ1-2; TRBD1 might be the D (5 bases). The CDR3 has 16 amino acids. Trimming left V 0 bases short and J 4 bases short, with 18 bases between. CDR1 is SQVTM and CDR2 is ANQGSEA in the germline V gene. CDR3 sequence (DNA): TGCAGCGTTGAAGATCGGGCGGGACGGGGGAGCTATGGCTACACCTTC. Its translation: CSVEDRAGRGSYGYTF.

This chain uses TRBV18 with TRBJ2-6; 8 nucleotides agree with TRBD1. Germline-derived CDR1 and CDR2 are KGHSH and LQKENI. With 3 bases clipped from V and 0 bases from J, the junction kept 4 bases outside the gene matches. CDR3 size: 17 residues. CDR3 region: CASSPRTGHSGANVLTF. CDR3 DNA: TGTGCCAGCTCACCGCGGACAGGGCACTCTGGGGCCAACGTCCTGACTTTC.

This clonotype has a count of ten or more. The rearrangement links TRBV11-1 to TRBJ1-4; the match to TRBD1 covers 11 bases. After removal of 5 bases from V and 0 bases from J, the junction contained 11 bases not matched to a gene. Germline-derived CDR1 and CDR2 are SGHAT and FQDESV (reference sequence). The length of the CDR3 is 19 residues. The CDR3 DNA follows: TGTGCCAGCAGCATCCGGGACAGGGGGTCGACGGCAACTAATGAAAAACTGTTTTTT. The encoded protein is CASSIRDRGSTATNEKLFF.

V and J are TRBV20-1 and TRBJ1-2, with 7 bases identical to TRBD1. Germline CDR1 DFQATT, CDR2 SNEGSKA (reference sequence). V was clipped by 7 bases and J by 2 bases; unmatched bases: 7. The CDR3 length is 13 residues. The CDR3 DNA sequence: TGCAGTGTTTCGGACAGGACCAACTATGGCTACACCTTC. It is translated as CSVSDRTNYGYTF.

This clonotype has more than one count but fewer than ten. This rearrangement joins TRBV5-1 to TRBJ1-4; no reliable D call. The CDR3 totals 14 residues. Germline assignment: CDR1 SGHRS and CDR2 YFSETQ. V was shortened by 0 bases and J by 6 bases, with 9 bases between the two germline ends. The CDR3 DNA is TGCGCCAGCAGCTTGGGCAGAATCGATGAAAAACTGTTTTTT. It yields the protein CASSLGRIDEKLFF.

A single count supports this clonotype. At one end the junction does not follow the germline gene, possibly because of a read error. V gene TRBV6-4 combines with J gene TRBJ2-5; no clear D gene. Per the germline V gene, CDR1 is MRHNA and CDR2 is SNTAGT. The CDR3 has 10 amino acids. The CDR3 loop is CATSWGTQYF. CDR3 nucleotide sequence: TGTGCCACCAGTTGGGGGACCCAGTACTTC.

The chain joins TRBV20-1 to TRBJ1-1, with TRBD1 as a possible D gene (5 bases). Trimming took off 6 bases at V and 11 bases at J, with 19 bases between the two ends. CDR1 is DFQATT and CDR2 is SNEGSKA in the germline V gene (reference sequence). This CDR3 spans 12 amino acids. The CDR3 loop reads CSAERSGFRAFF. CDR3 nucleotide sequence: TGCAGTGCCGAAAGATCAGGGTTTCGTGCTTTCTTT.

The chain employs TRBV5-1 and TRBJ2-3; TRBD2 agrees at 10 bases. Germline loops: CDR1 SGHRS, CDR2 YFSETQ. The CDR3 covers 17 residues. J was trimmed by 7 bases and V by 0 bases; bases with no gene match: 11. Written as DNA, the CDR3 is TGCGCCAGCAGCTTGGTACCAGCGGGGGGGCCGATGAATACGCAGTATTTT. Its translation is CASSLVPAGGPMNTQYF.

This chain uses TRBV3-1 with TRBJ2-7; no clear D gene. The ends were cut back, 4 bases at V and 0 bases at J, with 16 bases in the middle. Per germline, CDR1 LGHDT and CDR2 YNNKEL (reference sequence). The CDR3 contains 16 residues. CDR3 region: CASSPGLETFSYEQYF. Here the CDR3 DNA reads TGTGCCAGCAGCCCAGGTTTGGAGACCTTCTCCTACGAGCAGTACTTC.

This chain uses TRBV7-2 with TRBJ1-2; D unclear. CDR1 is SGHTA, CDR2 FQGNSA, per germline. There are 14 residues in the CDR3. Trimming shortened V by 3 bases and J by 5 bases, and 13 bases separated the two germline ends. CDR3 DNA: TGTGCCAGCAGCTTTAGGCCGGAGGGATATGGCTACACCTTC. It yields the protein CASSFRPEGYGYTF.

This clonotype has just a few counts. The chain links TRBV11-2 to TRBJ1-1; weak D call: TRBD1 (6 bases). The CDR3 runs to 13 residues. V lost 5 bases, J lost 4 bases, and 11 bases lay in between. Per germline, CDR1 SGHAT and CDR2 FQNNGV. CDR3 sequence reads: CASSVTGFTEAFF. CDR3 coding DNA: TGTGCCAGCAGCGTAACAGGGTTCACTGAAGCTTTCTTT.